The 29 T cell receptor beta chains below all came from one sample that was sequenced in a study of CD8+CD57+ T cells in acquired aplastic anemia. For sequencing, patients were chosen who had shown expansion of CD8+CD57+ cells by flow cytometry. Using genomic DNA as the template, TCR beta VDJ and CDR3 profiling was carried out. In TCRdb, the reads were re-called with MiXCR into one record per CDR3 protein. The table includes about 250,000 distinct CDR3 sequences, 40% to 50% detected once. Sequenced input: sorted CD4+, CD8+, or CD8+CD57+ T cells (not recorded which) from PBMCs. These receptors all stem from a human donor with aplastic anemia.

The sample holds many counts of this clonotype. The gene calls are TRBV20-1 and TRBJ1-2; D uncertain. Trimming removed 0 bases from V and 0 bases from J, with 14 bases in between. CDR3 length: 16 amino acids. From germline, CDR1 is DFQATT and CDR2 SNEGSKA (reference sequence). CDR3 DNA: TGCAGTGCTAGAGATGGTTTTGGCGACGCTAACTATGGCTACACCTTC. Translating it yields CSARDGFGDANYGYTF.

The sample holds many counts of this clonotype. The junction differs from germline at one of its ends, possibly a read error. The chain joins TRBV7-7 to TRBJ2-1; 7 nucleotides agree with TRBD2. The CDR3 is 13 amino acids. In germline, CDR1 is SSHAT, CDR2 FNYEAQ (reference sequence). The CDR3 sequence is CASSLARGWEQFF. The CDR3 nucleotides read TGTGCTAGCAGCTTAGCGCGGGGGTGGGAGCAGTTCTTC. Based on the CDR3 plus reference TRBV7-7 and TRBJ2-1, the full variable domain is GAGVSQSPRYKVTKRGQDVTLRCDPISSHATLYWYQQALGQGPEFLTYFNYEAQPDKSGLPSDRFSAERPEGSISTLTIQRTEQRDSAMYRCASSLARGWEQFFGPGTRLTVL.

This clonotype showed up many times. CDR3 loop: CASRGGQGEKLFF. In DNA, the CDR3 is TGTGCCAGCAGGGGCGGACAGGGGGAAAAACTGTTTTTT. The rearrangement uses TRBV6-5 and TRBJ1-4; 9 nucleotides match TRBD1. CDR3 length equals 13 residues. The V and J ends lost 6 bases and 8 bases, in that order; junction bases with no gene match: 4. Germline values: CDR1 MNHEY, CDR2 SVGAGI.

This clonotype was detected a few times. A junction boundary mismatches the germline segment, possibly from a read error. The chain links TRBV7-9 to TRBJ2-3; 11 positions agree with TRBD2. Germline V CDR1 and CDR2: SEHNR, FQNEAQ (reference sequence). The CDR3 runs to 15 residues. As DNA, the CDR3 is TGTGCCAACAGCCAAGGAGTAGCGGGAGGGGATACGCAGTATTTT. Protein sequence: CANSQGVAGGDTQYF.

CDR3 residues: CASSRIGVAQPQHF. In nucleotides, the CDR3 is TGTGCCAGCAGTCGGATAGGGGTCGCCCAGCCCCAGCATTTT. This chain links TRBV2 with TRBJ1-5; the D gene is possibly TRBD1 (5 bases). Germline V gives CDR1 SNHLY, CDR2 FYNNEI. V gave up 5 bases and J gave up 7 bases, with 15 bases separating them. This CDR3 region has 14 residues.

This sequence joins TRBV6-5 and TRBJ2-7; D may correspond to TRBD1 or TRBD2 (6 bases each). This CDR3 has 12 amino acids. With 11 bases removed from V and 2 bases from J, the gap between germline ends came to 13 bases. Germline lookup yields CDR1 MNHEY and CDR2 SVGAGI. The CDR3 DNA reads as TGTGCCGGGGGGCAGGGTGCCTACGAGCAGTACTTC. This sequence encodes CAGGQGAYEQYF.

This clonotype has a handful of counts. The V gene is TRBV12-5, the J gene TRBJ2-2; the match to TRBD1 covers 7 bases. Germline values: CDR1 LGHNT, CDR2 FRNRAP. This CDR3 has 15 amino acids. This CDR3 is CASRPPGQIAGELFF. CDR3 sequence (DNA): TGTGCCAGCAGACCCCCGGGACAGATTGCCGGGGAGCTGTTTTTT.

CDR3 residues: CAGLTGTYNEQFF. CDR3 DNA sequence: TGTGCCGGCCTGACAGGGACTTACAATGAGCAGTTCTTC. The chain is built from TRBV2 and TRBJ2-1; a weak D match, TRBD1 (7 bases). Trimming took off 11 bases at V and 4 bases at J, with 15 bases between the two ends. CDR3 length: 13 amino acids. From germline, CDR1 is SNHLY and CDR2 FYNNEI.

J is TRBJ1-4 and V is TRBV6-6; D is possibly TRBD1 (5 bases). The V and J ends lost 8 bases and 7 bases respectively, with 14 bases between them. Germline lookup yields CDR1 MNHNY and CDR2 SVGAGI (reference sequence). The CDR3 extends over 13 amino acids. This CDR3 reads CASGGSVGEKLFF. The CDR3 DNA reads TGTGCCAGCGGGGGGTCCGTGGGTGAAAAACTGTTTTTT.

The rearrangement uses TRBV11-3 and TRBJ2-7, with 9 bases fitting TRBD1. The CDR3 spans 15 residues. Germline V gives CDR1 SGHNT, CDR2 YENEEA. V lost 1 base to trimming and J lost 3 bases; unmatched junction nucleotides: 4. The CDR3 sequence: CASSLVMGQGYEQYF. CDR3 nucleotides: TGTGCCAGCAGCTTAGTAATGGGACAGGGCTACGAGCAGTACTTC.

The count of this clonotype is one. DNA for the CDR3: TGTGCCAGCAGTACGAACCGGGACAGGGGGCGTTGGGGCTACACCTTC. As protein: CASSTNRDRGRWGYTF. The rearrangement uses TRBV6-6 and TRBJ1-2, with TRBD1 matching over 12 bases. V was clipped by 5 bases and J by 8 bases; unmatched bases: 12. The germline V gene has CDR1 MNHNY and CDR2 SVGAGI (reference sequence). The CDR3 length is 16 residues.

In this sample, this clonotype turned up many times. J is TRBJ1-1 and V is TRBV7-9; TRBD1 matches 8 bases. V lost 4 bases, J lost 1 base, and 8 bases stayed unmatched. The length of the CDR3 is 16 residues. The V gene's germline CDR1 is SEHNR and CDR2 FQNEAQ (reference sequence). Here the CDR3 reads CASSSDRGGGNTEAFF. CDR3 nucleotides: TGTGCCAGCAGCTCCGACAGGGGAGGAGGGAACACTGAAGCTTTCTTT.

The rearrangement uses TRBV7-6 and TRBJ1-4; D not resolved. Germline-derived CDR1 and CDR2 are SGHVS and FNYEAQ. CDR3 length: 14 amino acids. With 7 bases removed from V and 4 bases from J, the gap between germline ends came to 13 bases. The CDR3 loop reads CASTTAALNEKLFF. CDR3 nucleotides: TGTGCCAGCACCACCGCGGCCCTTAATGAAAAACTGTTTTTT.

This clonotype has more than one count but fewer than ten. The chain employs TRBV6-2 or TRBV6-3 and TRBJ2-7; TRBD2 matches at 13 bases. This CDR3 contains 16 residues. Losses at the gene ends were 3 bases for V and 1 base for J; bases not matched to a gene: 3. CDR1 is MNHEY, CDR2 SVGEGT, per germline. CDR3 in DNA: TGTGCCAGCAGTTATTTGGGACTAGCGGGATCCTACGAGCAGTACTTC. Its protein product is CASSYLGLAGSYEQYF.

This chain connects TRBV12-3 or TRBV12-4 to TRBJ2-2; weak D call: TRBD1 (6 bases). CDR3 length equals 16 residues. Trimming shortened V by 3 bases and J by 0 bases, and 11 bases separated the two germline ends. CDR3 sequence (DNA): TGTGCCAGCAGTTTTGCAGCAGGGGCGAACACCGGGGAGCTGTTTTTT. It translates to CASSFAAGANTGELFF.

In its sample, this clonotype was seen once. The chain recombines TRBV11-3 with TRBJ2-3; D might be TRBD1 or TRBD2, each matching 5 bases. This CDR3 has 16 residues. From germline, CDR1 is SGHNT and CDR2 YENEEA. V was shortened by 3 bases and J by 4 bases, with 17 bases between the two germline ends. In nucleotides, the CDR3 is TGTGCCAGCAGCTTGAACGGGGCTGGGAATCCAGATACGCAGTATTTT. Protein sequence: CASSLNGAGNPDTQYF.

In the case of this clonotype: The junction differs from germline at one of its ends, possibly a read error. For the CDR3, the DNA is TGTGCCAGCAGCGCGGTAGGGTTTCGGCGGACTGAAGCTTTC. Its translation is CASSAVGFRRTEAF. V gene TRBV9 combines with J gene TRBJ2-6; D perhaps matches TRBD2 (5 bases). The CDR3 runs 14 residues. The V gene's germline CDR1 is SGDLS and CDR2 YYNGEE.

The sample holds a few counts of this clonotype. V gene TRBV20-1 combines with J gene TRBJ2-7; D may be TRBD1 (5 bases). There are 13 residues in the CDR3. Between the trimmed V and J ends, which lost 6 bases and 3 bases, there was a span of 15 bases. The germline V gene has CDR1 DFQATT and CDR2 SNEGSKA (reference sequence). In DNA, the CDR3 is TGCAGTGCCACAGGCTTAAGGGACTACGAGCAGTACTTC. It translates to CSATGLRDYEQYF.

This clonotype occurred many times. The CDR3 loop is CASSGQGFLNTEAFF. CDR3 nucleotides: TGTGCCAGCAGCGGACAGGGGTTTTTGAACACTGAAGCTTTCTTT. This chain links TRBV7-9 with TRBJ1-1; 9 bases fit TRBD1. CDR1 SEHNR and CDR2 FQNEAQ come from the germline V gene (reference sequence). V was pared by 5 bases and J by 0 bases, with 4 bases of the junction left unmatched. This CDR3 spans 15 amino acids.

This clonotype has at least ten counts. CDR3 sequence reads: CASSDRPYRASYEQYF. CDR3 DNA: TGTGCCAGCAGCGACCGCCCGTACAGGGCCTCCTACGAGCAGTACTTC. The chain links TRBV7-9 to TRBJ2-7; D perhaps matches TRBD1 (6 bases). Germline loops: CDR1 SEHNR, CDR2 FQNEAQ (reference sequence). V was cut by 5 bases and J by 0 bases, with 17 bases left in between. This CDR3 contains 16 residues.

For the CDR3, the DNA is TGTGCCAGCAGCACCCAGGACAGCCAGGACACTGAAGCTTTCTTT. Translating gives CASSTQDSQDTEAFF. The rearrangement uses TRBV7-9 and TRBJ1-1, with D possibly TRBD1 on 6 matching bases. The V gene's germline CDR1 is SEHNR and CDR2 FQNEAQ (reference sequence). CDR3 length: 15 amino acids. V lost 5 bases and J 3 bases, leaving 16 bases between the germline ends.

This rearrangement joins TRBV5-6 to TRBJ2-7; no clear D gene. Germline V gene lookup returns CDR1 SGHDT and CDR2 YYEEEE. The V end lost 2 bases, the J end lost 3 bases, and 9 bases lay between the germline ends. The CDR3 runs to 13 residues. CDR3 bases: TGTGCCAGCAGCTTCCGGACCAGCTACGAGCAGTACTTC. This sequence encodes CASSFRTSYEQYF.

This chain uses TRBV4-3 with TRBJ1-2, with D hard to call. The CDR3 sequence is 15 residues long. Germline V gene lookup returns CDR1 LGHNA and CDR2 YSLEER. Trimming stripped 0 bases from V and 0 bases from J, with 8 bases between. CDR3 DNA: TGCGCCAGCAGCCAAGACAGGCTTTCTAACTATGGCTACACCTTC. It yields the protein CASSQDRLSNYGYTF.

Comments on this clonotype: A junction end diverges from the germline sequence, so it may reflect a read error. The gene calls are TRBV5-1 and TRBJ1-1; no firm D call. Germline loops: CDR1 SGHRS, CDR2 YFSETQ. The CDR3 runs 15 residues. DNA of the CDR3: TGTGCCAGCAGCGCCCTCACGGGTCGTTCCACTGAAGCTTTCTTT. It encodes CASSALTGRSTEAFF.

To note about this clonotype: This is likely a read error, given that the CDR3 carries no conserved phenylalanine or tryptophan at its end. The limits of the CDR3 on the DNA are not certain, so only TCRdb's listed CDR3 is given. V usage is TRBV6-9 and J usage is TRBJ2-3; the table's D call TRBD1 went unverified against the DNA. From its first to its last residue, the CDR3 has 9 amino acids. Germline lookup yields CDR1 MNHGY and CDR2 SVAAGI. CDR3 region: CASSYGTGG.

Many counts were recorded for this clonotype. The rearrangement links TRBV9 to TRBJ1-1; 7 bases map to TRBD1. Per the germline V gene, CDR1 is SGDLS and CDR2 is YYNGEE. Germline trimming cut 4 bases from V and 10 bases from J; bases unmatched to any gene: 19. This CDR3 comprises 16 residues. CDR3 sequence: CASSLDRDINLRGAFF. CDR3 nucleotides: TGTGCCAGCAGCCTAGACAGGGACATAAACCTAAGAGGAGCTTTCTTT.

This clonotype occurred many times. The CDR3 ends on some other residue instead of the conserved phenylalanine or tryptophan, so this is likely a read error. No DNA is shown, since the ends of the CDR3 on it are uncertain; the CDR3 is the one TCRdb lists. The chain has TRBV15 and TRBJ2-4; the table calls TRBD1, which could not be checked here. Germline CDR1 and CDR2: LNHNV and YYDKDF (reference sequence). The CDR3 comprises 12 residues, both ends counted. Here the CDR3 reads CATSQSNREFVS.

This clonotype was counted only a few times. This chain uses TRBV27 with TRBJ2-3; no reliable D call. CDR1 is MNHEY, CDR2 SMNVEV, per germline (reference sequence). V lost 4 bases, J lost 5 bases, and 16 bases lay in between. The CDR3 sequence is 15 residues long. The CDR3 DNA reads TGTGCCAGCAGTTCCATACGTACGAGAGGAGATACGCAGTATTTT. Translating gives CASSSIRTRGDTQYF.

The chain employs TRBV27 and TRBJ2-1; 8 bases fit TRBD1. The CDR3 covers 13 residues. Germline V gene data show CDR1 as MNHEY and CDR2 as SMNVEV (reference sequence). The V and J ends lost 3 bases and 9 bases, in that order; junction bases with no gene match: 4. In nucleotides, the CDR3 is TGTGCCAGCAGTTTTGGGACAGGCCTTGAGCAGTTCTTC. Translating gives CASSFGTGLEQFF.